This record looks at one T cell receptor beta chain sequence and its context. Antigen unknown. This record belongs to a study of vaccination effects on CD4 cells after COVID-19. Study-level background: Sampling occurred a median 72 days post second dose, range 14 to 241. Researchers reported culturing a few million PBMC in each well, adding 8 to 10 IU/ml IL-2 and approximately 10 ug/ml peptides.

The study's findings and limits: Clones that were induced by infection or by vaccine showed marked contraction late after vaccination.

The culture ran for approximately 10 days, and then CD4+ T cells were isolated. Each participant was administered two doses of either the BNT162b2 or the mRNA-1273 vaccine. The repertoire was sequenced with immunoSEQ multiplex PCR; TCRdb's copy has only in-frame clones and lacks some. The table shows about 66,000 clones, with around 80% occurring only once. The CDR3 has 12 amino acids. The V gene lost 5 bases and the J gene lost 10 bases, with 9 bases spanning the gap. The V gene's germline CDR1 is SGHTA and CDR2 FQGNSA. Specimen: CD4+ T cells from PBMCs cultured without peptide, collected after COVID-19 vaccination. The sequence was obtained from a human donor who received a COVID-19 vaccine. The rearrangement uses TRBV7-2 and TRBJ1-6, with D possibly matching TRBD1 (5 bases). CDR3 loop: CASSPGNSPLHF. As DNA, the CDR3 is TGTGCCAGCAGCCCAGGGAACTCACCCCTCCACTTT.